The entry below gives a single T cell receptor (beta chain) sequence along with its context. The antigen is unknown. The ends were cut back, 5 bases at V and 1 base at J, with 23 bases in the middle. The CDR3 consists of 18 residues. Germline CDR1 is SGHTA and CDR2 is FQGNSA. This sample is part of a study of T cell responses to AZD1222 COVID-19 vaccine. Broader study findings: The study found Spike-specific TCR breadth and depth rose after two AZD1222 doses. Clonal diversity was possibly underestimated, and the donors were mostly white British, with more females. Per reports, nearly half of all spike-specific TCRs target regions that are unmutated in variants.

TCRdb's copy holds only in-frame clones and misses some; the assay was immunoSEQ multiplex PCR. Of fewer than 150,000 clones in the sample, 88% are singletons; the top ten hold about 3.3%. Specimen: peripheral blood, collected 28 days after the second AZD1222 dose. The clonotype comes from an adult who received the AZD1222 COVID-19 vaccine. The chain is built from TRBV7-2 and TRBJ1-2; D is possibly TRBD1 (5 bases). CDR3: CASSDGNPGFLGNYGYTF. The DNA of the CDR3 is TGTGCCAGCAGCGACGGTAACCCAGGGTTTCTGGGTAACTATGGCTACACCTTC.